Shown below are 11 T cell receptor beta chains from a single sample sequenced in a study of shared clonotypes between healthy human individuals. Assay used: immunoSEQ multiplex PCR; TCRdb lists only in-frame clones, some missing. The sample has roughly 380,000 clones, around 96% seen once. Specimen: memory CD8+ T cells sorted from blood. Subset indicated: CD45RO+ cells pooled with CCR7-negative TemRA cells. These TCRs come from a man aged 25-45 years in good health.

The V and J genes are TRBV13 and TRBJ2-7; TRBD2 matches at 9 bases. This CDR3 has 14 residues. Unmatched junction bases numbered 6, after V lost 5 bases and J lost 4 bases. Germline CDR1 is PRHDT and CDR2 is FYEKMQ (reference sequence). The CDR3 DNA reads as TGTGCCAGCAGCCCCTTTAGCGGGAGTTACGAGCAGTACTTC. Its translation: CASSPFSGSYEQYF.

The V and J genes are TRBV6-5 and TRBJ1-2; 9 positions match TRBD1. The junction had 3 bases not matched to a gene; V was cut back by 2 bases and J by 5 bases. The length of the CDR3 is 14 residues. Per germline, CDR1 MNHEY and CDR2 SVGAGI. CDR3: CASSYAGTGYGYTF. CDR3 coding DNA: TGTGCCAGCAGTTACGCCGGGACAGGGTATGGCTACACCTTC.

The V call is TRBV7-2, the J call TRBJ1-6; D possibly corresponds to TRBD1 (6 bases). Trimming took 5 bases from V and 4 from J, leaving 9 bases between them. This CDR3 region has 14 residues. From germline, CDR1 is SGHTA and CDR2 FQGNSA. CDR3 DNA: TGTGCCAGCAGCACACAGGGATATAATTCACCCCTCCACTTT. Translating gives CASSTQGYNSPLHF.

The genes are TRBV6-5 and TRBJ1-1, with D uncertain. V was shortened by 2 bases and J by 5 bases, with 0 bases between the two germline ends. Germline loops: CDR1 MNHEY, CDR2 SVGAGI. This CDR3 region has 10 residues. The CDR3 here is CASSYTEAFF. CDR3 bases: TGTGCCAGCAGTTACACTGAAGCTTTCTTT.

In its sample, this clone was seen a few times. The genes are TRBV10-3 and TRBJ2-3; D is ambiguous. The V gene's germline CDR1 is ENHRY and CDR2 SYGVKD. V lost 3 bases and J 0 bases, leaving 4 bases between the germline ends. The CDR3 spans 13 residues. As DNA, the CDR3 is TGTGCCATCAGTGATACTAGCACAGATACGCAGTATTTT. Residues: CAISDTSTDTQYF.

V and J are TRBV5-1 and TRBJ2-5, with TRBD1 identical over 9 bases. J was trimmed by 5 bases and V by 7 bases; bases with no gene match: 6. The CDR3 spans 13 residues. CDR1 is SGHRS, CDR2 YFSETQ, per germline. The CDR3 protein is CASGTGGGETQYF. The CDR3 nucleotides are TGCGCCAGCGGCACAGGGGGCGGGGAGACCCAGTACTTC.

The genes are TRBV5-1 and TRBJ2-7, with TRBD2 identical over 9 bases. The CDR3 covers 16 residues. Germline V CDR1 and CDR2: SGHRS, YFSETQ. The ends lost 0 bases at V and 4 bases at J; junction bases unmatched: 8. CDR3 loop: CASSLEASGIFYEQYF. The CDR3 DNA reads as TGCGCCAGCAGCTTGGAGGCTAGCGGGATATTTTACGAGCAGTACTTC. The full variable domain, in which reference TRBV5-1 and TRBJ2-7 provide the parts outside the CDR3, is KAGVTQTPRYLIKTRGQQVTLSCSPISGHRSVSWYQQTPGQGLQFLFEYFSETQRNKGNFPGRFSGRQFSNSRSEMNVSTLELGDSALYLCASSLEASGIFYEQYFGPGTRLTVT.

The chain combines TRBV7-6 with TRBJ2-7; 10 bases fit TRBD1. Germline CDR1 and CDR2: SGHVS and FNYEAQ. There are 17 residues in the CDR3. Trimming took 5 bases from V and 2 from J; bases not matched to a gene: 12. The CDR3 DNA is TGTGCCAGCAGCCTTGGACGAACGGGACAGGGGACCTACGAGCAGTACTTC. Its translation is CASSLGRTGQGTYEQYF.

V is TRBV7-3 and J is TRBJ2-1; TRBD2 aligns across 12 bases. Unmatched junction bases numbered 3, after V lost 5 bases and J lost 4 bases. The CDR3 has 15 residues. Germline V CDR1 and CDR2: SGHTA, FQGTGA. The CDR3 DNA is TGTGCCAGCAGCCCCGGGACTAGCGGGTACAATGAGCAGTTCTTC. This translates into CASSPGTSGYNEQFF. Full variable domain (rest looked up from reference TRBV7-3 and TRBJ2-1): GAGVSQTPSNKVTEKGKYVELRCDPISGHTALYWYRQSLGQGPEFLIYFQGTGAADDSGLPNDRFFAVRPEGSVSTLKIQRTERGDSAVYLCASSPGTSGYNEQFFGPGTRLTVL.

The chain uses TRBV5-5 and TRBJ2-3, with 10 bases fitting TRBD2. There are 14 residues in the CDR3. CDR1 is SGHKS, CDR2 YYEKEE, per germline (reference sequence). The V segment lost 5 bases and the J segment 4 bases; nucleotides outside the gene matches: 4. The CDR3 nucleotides are TGTGCCAGCAGTCCCGGGACTAGCGCAGATACGCAGTATTTT. Translating it yields CASSPGTSADTQYF.

This clone appeared once. The J gene is TRBJ2-2, the V gene TRBV12-5; D is uncertain. The V gene's germline CDR1 is LGHNT and CDR2 FRNRAP. V lost 4 bases, J lost 7 bases, and 19 bases lay in between. The CDR3 sequence is 16 residues long. The CDR3: CASGSGLWETGGELFF. In DNA form, the CDR3 reads TGTGCTAGTGGTTCTGGTCTCTGGGAAACGGGCGGGGAGCTGTTTTTT.